This T cell receptor beta chain was found in a study of blood T cells in healthy people across ages. The CDR3 spans 15 residues. Germline trimming cut 5 bases from V and 3 bases from J; bases unmatched to any gene: 1. Per the germline V gene, CDR1 is SGHTA and CDR2 is FQGNSA. A second PCR, run for about 7 to 11 cycles, used a sample-barcoded 5' primer plus a J-beta primer mix. Each cDNA was tagged by a template-switch adaptor containing 12 random nucleotides. All samples gave at least 2.5 million CDR3-containing paired-end reads. TCRdb re-called the 5' RACE reads with MiXCR, one entry per CDR3 protein. This sample has 550,000 to 750,000 distinct CDR3 sequences; under 25% occur once, and the top ten carry roughly 3.7%.

Sequencing used blood. The sequence came from a man aged 65 to 85 in good health. The chain carries TRBV7-2 and TRBJ2-5; TRBD2 matches 15 bases. Here the CDR3 DNA reads TGTGCCAGCAGCCGGACTAGCGGGGGGGAAGAGACCCAGTACTTC. This gives the protein CASSRTSGGEETQYF.